This T cell receptor (beta chain) is drawn from a study of OX40 agonist ivuxolimab in advanced cancers. Germline-derived CDR1 and CDR2 are SGHTA and FQGNSA. This CDR3 is 15 amino acids long. Trimming at V came to 5 bases and at J to 2 bases, leaving 3 bases not matched to a gene. Cycle 7 day 1, cycle 4 day 1, and baseline were the timepoints at which blood was sampled. Profiled with immunoSEQ multiplex PCR; TCRdb holds only in-frame clones, not every one. The sample lists around 100,000 clones, about nine tenths occurring once. The source is an adult with an advanced solid tumor such as melanoma, head and neck, liver or kidney cancer. Here the sequenced sample was CD4+ or CD8+ T cells sorted from blood, taken in a trial of the OX40 agonist ivuxolimab. This chain uses TRBV7-2 with TRBJ2-6; 7 bases are shared with TRBD1. The CDR3 spells CASSITGAGANVLTF. The CDR3 region has the DNA TGTGCCAGCAGCATCACAGGGGCTGGGGCCAACGTCCTGACTTTC.